Listed below are T cell receptor beta chains from one sample, sequenced in a study of spatial heterogeneity in lung cancer. TCRdb analysed the 5' RACE reads with MiXCR anew, one entry per CDR3 protein. The sample consists of roughly 14,000 distinct CDR3 sequences, 5% to 7.5% of them appearing once. The sequencing here drew on PBMCs, taken at follow-up. These receptors were obtained from a male donor with early-stage non-small cell lung cancer. CDR3s include the opening cysteine and the closing phenylalanine or tryptophan. The D gene is left open where the match is weak. The size entry is marked missing in some rows and otherwise reads once, few, many or a size class.

d_call: .; j_call: TRBJ2-2; v_call: TRBV11-2; clone_size: many; cdr3_aa: CASSPLLTGELFF; cdr3_nt: TGTGCCAGCAGCCCCCTGTTGACCGGGGAGCTGTTTTTT
d_call: .; j_call: TRBJ2-2; v_call: TRBV2; clone_size: .; cdr3_aa: CASTRAGELFF; cdr3_nt: TGTGCCAGCACCCGCGCCGGGGAGCTGTTTTTT
d_call: .; j_call: TRBJ2-3; v_call: TRBV12-3/TRBV12-4; clone_size: many; cdr3_aa: CASTPFETSTDTQYF; cdr3_nt: TGTGCCAGCACCCCCTTTGAGACTAGCACAGATACGCAGTATTTT
d_call: TRBD1; j_call: TRBJ2-7; v_call: TRBV5-1; clone_size: many; cdr3_aa: CASSGQGSYEQYF; cdr3_nt: TGCGCCAGCTCGGGACAGGGATCCTACGAGCAGTACTTC
d_call: .; j_call: TRBJ1-6; v_call: TRBV30; clone_size: few; cdr3_aa: CAWSNGRLDAYNSPLHF; cdr3_nt: TGTGCCTGGAGTAATGGCAGGCTAGACGCCTATAATTCACCCCTCCACTTT
d_call: .; j_call: TRBJ2-2; v_call: TRBV24-1; clone_size: many; cdr3_aa: CATSDYRSGAGELFF; cdr3_nt: TGTGCCACCAGTGATTACAGATCAGGGGCCGGGGAGCTGTTTTTT
d_call: .; j_call: TRBJ2-1; v_call: TRBV7-2; clone_size: many; cdr3_aa: CASSLTSYNEQFF; cdr3_nt: TGTGCCAGCAGCTTAACGTCCTACAATGAGCAGTTCTTC
d_call: TRBD2; j_call: TRBJ2-1; v_call: TRBV3-1; clone_size: many; cdr3_aa: CASSRRLASSYNEQFF; cdr3_nt: TGTGCCAGCAGCCGTAGACTAGCGAGCTCCTACAATGAGCAGTTCTTC
d_call: .; j_call: TRBJ2-7; v_call: TRBV2; clone_size: many; cdr3_aa: CASRPWSEQYF; cdr3_nt: TGTGCCAGCCGCCCGTGGAGCGAGCAGTACTTC
d_call: TRBD2; j_call: TRBJ2-7; v_call: TRBV7-9; clone_size: many; cdr3_aa: CASSTGAGGTYEQYF; cdr3_nt: TGTGCCAGCAGCACCGGAGCGGGGGGCACCTACGAGCAGTACTTC
d_call: .; j_call: TRBJ2-2; v_call: TRBV28; clone_size: many; cdr3_aa: CASSLDWTGELFF; cdr3_nt: TGTGCCAGCAGTCTGGACTGGACCGGGGAGCTGTTTTTT
d_call: .; j_call: TRBJ2-7; v_call: TRBV27; clone_size: many; cdr3_aa: CASSLKPSYEQYF; cdr3_nt: TGTGCCAGTAGCCTCAAACCCTCCTACGAGCAGTACTTC
d_call: .; j_call: TRBJ2-2; v_call: TRBV7-7; clone_size: .; cdr3_aa: CASSLGGSGELFF; cdr3_nt: TGTGCTAGCAGCTTAGGAGGGTCCGGGGAGCTGTTTTTT
d_call: .; j_call: TRBJ2-7; v_call: TRBV11-2; clone_size: medium-sized; cdr3_aa: CASSLDYEQYF; cdr3_nt: TGTGCCAGCAGCTTAGACTACGAGCAGTACTTC
d_call: .; j_call: TRBJ2-2; v_call: TRBV29-1; clone_size: many; cdr3_aa: CSVEDPDTGELFF; cdr3_nt: TGCAGCGTTGAAGATCCGGACACCGGGGAGCTGTTTTTT
d_call: .; j_call: TRBJ2-2; v_call: TRBV12-3/TRBV12-4; clone_size: medium-sized; cdr3_aa: CASSFRASGELFF; cdr3_nt: TGTGCCAGCAGTTTTCGGGCGTCTGGGGAGCTGTTTTTT
d_call: .; j_call: TRBJ1-2; v_call: TRBV21-1; clone_size: many; cdr3_aa: CASSTGRMGGYTF; cdr3_nt: TGTGCCAGCAGCACGGGGAGGATGGGAGGCTACACCTTC
d_call: .; j_call: TRBJ1-1; v_call: TRBV2; clone_size: many; cdr3_aa: CASSEAWAGAFF; cdr3_nt: TGTGCCAGCAGTGAAGCTTGGGCGGGAGCTTTCTTT
d_call: TRBD1; j_call: TRBJ2-7; v_call: TRBV28; clone_size: many; cdr3_aa: CASRVRDSDFYEQYF; cdr3_nt: TGTGCCAGCAGAGTAAGGGACAGCGACTTCTACGAGCAGTACTTC
d_call: .; j_call: TRBJ2-1; v_call: TRBV5-1; clone_size: many; cdr3_aa: CASNEGQLLQNNEQFF; cdr3_nt: TGCGCCAGCAACGAAGGACAGCTATTACAGAACAATGAGCAGTTCTTC
d_call: .; j_call: TRBJ2-3; v_call: TRBV5-4; clone_size: medium-sized; cdr3_aa: CASSLATSTDTQYF; cdr3_nt: TGTGCCAGCAGCTTAGCGACCAGCACAGATACGCAGTATTTT
d_call: .; j_call: TRBJ2-5; v_call: TRBV5-6; clone_size: many; cdr3_aa: CASSSLGETQYF; cdr3_nt: TGTGCCAGCAGCTCCCTGGGGGAGACCCAGTACTTC
d_call: .; j_call: TRBJ2-1; v_call: TRBV2; clone_size: many; cdr3_aa: CASSEEASRYQFF; cdr3_nt: TGTGCCAGCAGTGAAGAGGCGTCCCGGTATCAGTTCTTC
d_call: TRBD2; j_call: TRBJ2-7; v_call: TRBV4-3; clone_size: .; cdr3_aa: CASSQHFERGYEQYF; cdr3_nt: TGCGCCAGCAGCCAACATTTTGAGCGGGGCTACGAGCAGTACTTC